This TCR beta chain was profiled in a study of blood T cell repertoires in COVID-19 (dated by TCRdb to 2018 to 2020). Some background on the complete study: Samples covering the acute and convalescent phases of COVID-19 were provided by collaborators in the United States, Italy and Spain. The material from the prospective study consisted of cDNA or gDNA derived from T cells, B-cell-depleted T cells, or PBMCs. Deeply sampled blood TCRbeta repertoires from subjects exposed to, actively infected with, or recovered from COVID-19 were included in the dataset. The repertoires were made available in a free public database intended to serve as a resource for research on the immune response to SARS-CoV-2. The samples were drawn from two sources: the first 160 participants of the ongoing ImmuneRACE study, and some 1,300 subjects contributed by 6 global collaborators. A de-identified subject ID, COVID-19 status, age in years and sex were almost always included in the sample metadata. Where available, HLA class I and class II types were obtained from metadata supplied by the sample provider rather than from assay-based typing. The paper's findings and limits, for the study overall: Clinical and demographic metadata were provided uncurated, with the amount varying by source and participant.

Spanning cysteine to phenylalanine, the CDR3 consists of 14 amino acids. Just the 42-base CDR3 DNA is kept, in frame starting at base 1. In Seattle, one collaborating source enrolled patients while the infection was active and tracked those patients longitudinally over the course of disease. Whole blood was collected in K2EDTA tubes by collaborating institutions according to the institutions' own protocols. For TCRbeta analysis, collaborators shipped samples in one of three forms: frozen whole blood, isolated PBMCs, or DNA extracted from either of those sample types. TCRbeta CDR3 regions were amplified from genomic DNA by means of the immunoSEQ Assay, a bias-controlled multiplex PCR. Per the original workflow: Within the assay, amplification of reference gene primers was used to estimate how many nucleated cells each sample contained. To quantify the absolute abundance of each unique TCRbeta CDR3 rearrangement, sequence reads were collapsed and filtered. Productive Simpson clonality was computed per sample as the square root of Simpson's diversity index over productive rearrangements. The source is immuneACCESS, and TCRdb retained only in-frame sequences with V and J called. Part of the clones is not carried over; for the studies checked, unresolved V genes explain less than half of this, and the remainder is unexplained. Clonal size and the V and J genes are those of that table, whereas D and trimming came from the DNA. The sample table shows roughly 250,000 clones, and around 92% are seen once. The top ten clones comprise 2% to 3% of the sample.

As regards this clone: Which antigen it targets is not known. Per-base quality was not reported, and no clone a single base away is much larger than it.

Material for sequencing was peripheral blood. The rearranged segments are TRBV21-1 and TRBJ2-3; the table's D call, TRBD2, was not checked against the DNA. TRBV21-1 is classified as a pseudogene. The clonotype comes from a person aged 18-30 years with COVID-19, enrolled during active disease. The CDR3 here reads CASGGLVRADTQYF. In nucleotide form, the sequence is TGTGCCAGCGGAGGGCTGGTGAGGGCAGATACGCAGTATTTT.